At least ten counts were recorded for the clone carrying this TCR beta chain. What it binds is not known. The sample is drawn from a study of neurological immune-mediated disorders. 5'RACE with 10-nucleotide random UMIs generated the cDNA. MiXCR, run by TCRdb on the 5' RACE reads, gives a single entry per CDR3 protein. The sample lists roughly 60,000 distinct CDR3 sequences, over 10% occurring once. The study's findings and limits: Expansion of TCR clones was greatest in HTLV-1-associated myelopathy and smallest in multiple sclerosis, where it fell below that of healthy controls. CDR3 amino acid sequences of expanded clones were not shared across subjects, a result suggesting private repertoires in all groups.

V was cut by 1 base and J by 6 bases, with 12 bases left in between. Germline V lookup: CDR1 SEHNR, CDR2 FQNEAQ (reference sequence). This CDR3 is built from 14 residues. Sequencing was done on a sample of PBMCs. The rearrangement uses TRBV7-9 and TRBJ1-1, with D tentatively TRBD1 (6 bases). This TCR was sampled from a man aged 60-69 years in good health. The CDR3 coding sequence is TGTGCCAGCAGCTTAGGGCACGGGGGCGCTGAAGCTTTCTTT. Translating gives CASSLGHGGAEAFF.